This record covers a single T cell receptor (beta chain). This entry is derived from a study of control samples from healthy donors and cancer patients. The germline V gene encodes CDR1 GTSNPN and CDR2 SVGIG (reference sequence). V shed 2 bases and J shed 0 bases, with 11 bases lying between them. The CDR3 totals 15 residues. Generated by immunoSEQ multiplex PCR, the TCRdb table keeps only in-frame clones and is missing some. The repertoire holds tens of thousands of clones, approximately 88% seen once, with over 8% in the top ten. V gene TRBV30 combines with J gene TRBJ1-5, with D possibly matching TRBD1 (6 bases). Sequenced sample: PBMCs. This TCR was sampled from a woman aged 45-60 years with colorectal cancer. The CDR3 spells CAWSSYRDSNQPQHF. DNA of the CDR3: TGTGCCTGGAGTTCCTACAGGGATAGCAATCAGCCCCAGCATTTT.